Listed below are T cell receptor beta chains from one sample, sequenced in a study of blood T cell repertoires in COVID-19. TCRdb's copy holds only in-frame clones and misses some; the assay was immunoSEQ multiplex PCR. Among over 150,000 clones listed, 83% were seen once. Sequencing was performed on peripheral blood. The receptors stem from a woman between 55 and 75 years old with COVID-19, enrolled during active disease. Each CDR3 is given with its conserved first and last residue. A D gene is named only where the DNA matches it firmly. Not every row has a clone size; where given, it reads once, few, many or a size class.

D gene | J gene | clone size | V gene | CDR3 protein | CDR3 DNA
. | TRBJ1-1 | . | TRBV19 | CASSPRDTPSTEAFF | TGTGCCAGTAGTCCCCGGGACACCCCGAGCACTGAAGCTTTCTTT
TRBD1 | TRBJ1-5 | . | TRBV29-1 | CSVGEDRGDQPQHF | TGCAGCGTTGGAGAGGACAGGGGAGATCAGCCCCAGCATTTT
TRBD2 | TRBJ2-7 | . | TRBV10-3 | CAISASSGSYEQYF | TGTGCCATCAGTGCGAGTAGCGGGAGCTACGAGCAGTACTTC
. | TRBJ2-7 | . | TRBV7-8 | CASSFRNSGTYSYEQYF | TGTGCCAGCAGCTTTCGAAACAGCGGGACATACTCCTACGAGCAGTACTTC
. | TRBJ1-5 | . | TRBV27 | CASSFGIQGRVNQPQHF | TGTGCCAGCAGTTTTGGAATACAGGGAAGGGTCAATCAGCCCCAGCATTTT
TRBD1 | TRBJ1-5 | . | TRBV5-8 | CASSRTGVGGNQPQHF | TGTGCCAGCAGCAGAACAGGGGTCGGCGGCAATCAGCCCCAGCATTTT
TRBD1 | TRBJ1-5 | . | TRBV11-2 | CASSLGTGLNQPQHF | TGTGCCAGCAGCTTAGGGACAGGGTTAAATCAGCCCCAGCATTTT
. | TRBJ1-5 | . | TRBV7-9 | CASSFNSNQPQHF | TGTGCCAGCAGCTTCAATAGCAATCAGCCCCAGCATTTT
. | TRBJ2-1 | . | TRBV5-1 | CASSRSGTQSYNEQFF | TGCGCCAGCAGCAGGTCCGGGACTCAATCCTACAATGAGCAGTTCTTC
. | TRBJ2-7 | . | TRBV19 | CASSIRLRMTGYEQYF | TGTGCCAGTAGTATACGGTTGCGGATGACGGGTTACGAGCAGTACTTC
. | TRBJ2-6 | . | TRBV5-1 | CASSLESSGANVLTF | TGCGCCAGCAGCTTGGAGAGCTCTGGGGCCAACGTCCTGACTTTC
TRBD2 | TRBJ2-1 | few | TRBV27 | CASSALRLAGGGNEQFF | TGTGCCAGCAGTGCCTTAAGACTAGCGGGAGGGGGCAATGAGCAGTTCTTC
. | TRBJ1-5 | . | TRBV9 | CASSVGGSENSNQPQHF | TGTGCCAGCAGCGTAGGCGGCAGCGAAAATAGCAATCAGCCCCAGCATTTT
TRBD1 | TRBJ1-2 | . | TRBV6-5 | CASSTPGTGTYGYTF | TGTGCCAGCAGCACCCCGGGGACAGGTACCTATGGCTACACCTTC
. | TRBJ1-5 | . | TRBV6-5 | CASSSLYSNQPQHF | TGTGCCAGCAGTTCTTTATATAGCAATCAGCCCCAGCATTTT
. | TRBJ2-1 | . | TRBV25-1 | CASSFTSHSYNEQFF | TGTGCCAGCAGTTTTACTAGCCACTCCTACAATGAGCAGTTCTTC
TRBD1 | TRBJ1-1 | . | TRBV6-5 | CASSPSGTVNTEAFF | TGTGCCAGCAGTCCCTCGGGGACAGTAAACACTGAAGCTTTCTTT
. | TRBJ1-6 | . | TRBV18 | CASSLRDTGYNSPLHF | TGTGCCAGCTCGCTCCGGGACACGGGTTATAATTCACCCCTCCACTTT
. | TRBJ1-2 | . | TRBV7-3 | CASSLNREGGYTF | TGTGCCAGCAGCTTAAACAGGGAAGGTGGCTACACCTTC
. | TRBJ2-3 | . | TRBV9 | CASRAADWGTDTQYF | TGTGCCAGCAGGGCCGCGGACTGGGGCACAGATACGCAGTATTTT
TRBD1 | TRBJ1-3 | . | TRBV4-1 | CASSPRDSLGLTIYF | TGCGCCAGCAGCCCCCGGGACAGCCTCGGGCTCACCATATATTTT
. | TRBJ1-5 | . | TRBV7-9 | CASSLVGEQPQHF | TGTGCCAGCAGCTTAGTCGGAGAGCAGCCCCAGCATTTT
TRBD2 | TRBJ2-7 | . | TRBV10-1 | CASSSGRAPYEQYF | TGCGCCAGCAGTAGCGGGAGGGCCCCCTACGAGCAGTACTTC
. | TRBJ1-6 | . | TRBV7-8 | CASSLGARGEALHF | TGTGCCAGCAGCTTAGGGGCACGGGGTGAGGCCCTCCACTTT
TRBD1 | TRBJ1-5 | . | TRBV5-5 | CASSLYRGQVNQPQHF | TGTGCCAGCAGCCTATACAGGGGGCAAGTGAATCAGCCCCAGCATTTT